This passage covers 22 T cell receptor beta chains from one sample sequenced in a study of T cell responses to AZD1222 COVID-19 vaccine. Profiled with immunoSEQ multiplex PCR; TCRdb holds only in-frame clones, not every one. The data contain about 140,000 clones, approximately 90% of them singletons. Sequencing was performed on peripheral blood, taken on day 0 of AZD1222 vaccination. The receptor source for this set is an adult in good health.

The J gene is TRBJ2-3, the V gene TRBV4-2; possibly TRBD2 for D (5 bases). Germline lookup yields CDR1 LGHNA and CDR2 YNFKEQ. There are 14 residues in the CDR3. The V end lost 5 bases, the J end lost 4 bases, and 13 bases lay between the germline ends. CDR3 in amino acids: CASSTSRAPDTQYF. The CDR3 DNA follows: TGTGCCAGCAGCACTAGTAGGGCGCCAGATACGCAGTATTTT.

The chain couples TRBV12-5 to TRBJ1-5, with a weak D call TRBD1 (6 bases). The CDR3 is made up of 13 amino acids. Between the trimmed V and J ends, which lost 6 bases and 2 bases, there was a span of 8 bases. Germline V gene lookup returns CDR1 LGHNT and CDR2 FRNRAP. The CDR3 nucleotides read TGTGCTAGTGGATACAGGGGCAATCAGCCCCAGCATTTT. This gives the protein CASGYRGNQPQHF.

The chain uses TRBV24-1 and TRBJ1-1; 7 positions match TRBD1. The V segment lost 2 bases and the J segment 1 base; nucleotides outside the gene matches: 3. The germline V gene encodes CDR1 KGHDR and CDR2 SFDVKD. The CDR3 totals 15 residues. The CDR3 DNA sequence: TGTGCCACCAGTGATTCGCGGACAGGGAACACTGAAGCTTTCTTT. The encoded protein is CATSDSRTGNTEAFF.

The chain recombines TRBV7-8 with TRBJ2-6; D call uncertain. Germline CDR1 is SGHVS and CDR2 is FQNEAQ. The CDR3 covers 16 residues. With 5 bases removed from V and 1 base from J, the gap between germline ends came to 12 bases. The CDR3 nucleotides read TGTGCCAGCAGCGTACTCACTAAATCTGGGGCCAACGTCCTGACTTTC. Translation: CASSVLTKSGANVLTF.

The CDR3 nucleotides are TGTGCCAGTGGGCCCGGGCCATACATCAACAATGAGCAGTTCTTC. Residues: CASGPGPYINNEQFF. The genes are TRBV28 and TRBJ2-1; D remains unclear. The germline V gene has CDR1 MDHEN and CDR2 SYDVKM. Trimming shortened V by 9 bases and J by 5 bases, and 20 bases separated the two germline ends. The CDR3 covers 15 residues.

The gene calls are TRBV5-6 and TRBJ2-7; 13 nucleotides align to TRBD2. The ends lost 4 bases at V and 5 bases at J; junction bases unmatched: 9. Germline V lookup: CDR1 SGHDT, CDR2 YYEEEE. The CDR3 loop spans 16 amino acids. In DNA form, the CDR3 reads TGTGCCAGCAGCCCGGGGGCACTAGCGGGAGGGAACGAGCAGTACTTC. Its protein is CASSPGALAGGNEQYF.

J is TRBJ2-3 and V is TRBV4-2, with D possibly TRBD2 on 5 matching bases. The V gene lost 1 base and the J gene lost 2 bases, with 10 bases spanning the gap. Germline CDR1 LGHNA, CDR2 YNFKEQ. The CDR3 runs 15 residues. In DNA form, the CDR3 reads TGTGCCAGCAGCCAAGGCGTGAGGGACACAGATACGCAGTATTTT. Its translation: CASSQGVRDTDTQYF.

V usage is TRBV30 and J usage is TRBJ1-2, with D uncertain. The CDR3 is made up of 14 amino acids. The V end lost 8 bases, the J end lost 6 bases, and 22 bases lay between the germline ends. Germline CDR1 GTSNPN, CDR2 SVGIG (reference sequence). The CDR3 DNA sequence: TGTGCCCTCATCCCATTCTGGGGATTTGATGGCTACACCTTC. This gives the protein CALIPFWGFDGYTF.

The chain uses TRBV5-1 and TRBJ1-5; D is unclear. This CDR3 contains 13 residues. V gave up 0 bases and J gave up 7 bases, with 8 bases separating them. From germline, CDR1 is SGHRS and CDR2 YFSETQ. CDR3 bases: TGCGCCAGCAGCTTGGGTGGCGGACAGCCCCAGCATTTT. Translation: CASSLGGGQPQHF.

The chain joins TRBV20-1 to TRBJ2-1; D is perhaps TRBD1 or TRBD2 (5 bases each). The CDR3 loop spans 13 amino acids. The germline V gene has CDR1 DFQATT and CDR2 SNEGSKA (reference sequence). Trimming removed 3 bases from V and 2 bases from J, with 8 bases in between. CDR3 protein: CSASRDPYNEQFF. The DNA of the CDR3 is TGCAGTGCTAGTAGGGACCCCTACAATGAGCAGTTCTTC.

The chain employs TRBV4-1 and TRBJ2-3, with D maybe TRBD1 (5 bases). The germline CDR1 and CDR2 sequences are MGHRA and YSYEKL. The V gene lost 3 bases and the J gene lost 2 bases, with 12 bases spanning the gap. The CDR3 spans 15 residues. In DNA form, the CDR3 reads TGCGCCAGCAGCCAGGGGCGAGGCAACACAGATACGCAGTATTTT. It yields the protein CASSQGRGNTDTQYF.

The chain links TRBV7-9 to TRBJ2-1, with 9 bases lining up with TRBD2. With V trimmed by 8 bases and J by 4 bases, 21 bases remained unmatched. CDR1 is SEHNR, CDR2 FQNEAQ, per germline (reference sequence). This CDR3 spans 19 amino acids. As DNA, the CDR3 is TGTGCCAGCTCCTACGGGATAGCGGGGGACCCCCGTGTTTACAATGAGCAGTTCTTC. Its protein product is CASSYGIAGDPRVYNEQFF.

The genes are TRBV7-3 and TRBJ1-5, with 8 bases fitting TRBD1. This CDR3 has 17 amino acids. Trimming at V came to 4 bases and at J to 2 bases, leaving 10 bases not matched to a gene. The germline V gene has CDR1 SGHTA and CDR2 FQGTGA. The CDR3 spells CASSYRRDRRCNQPQHF. Here the CDR3 DNA reads TGTGCCAGCAGCTACAGACGGGACAGGCGGTGCAATCAGCCCCAGCATTTT.

V usage is TRBV6-2 or TRBV6-3 and J usage is TRBJ1-2; 7 nucleotides align to TRBD1. Germline assignment: CDR1 MNHEY and CDR2 SVGEGT. With V trimmed by 5 bases and J by 3 bases, 6 bases remained unmatched. CDR3 length: 14 residues. CDR3 sequence: CASSETGRDYGYTF. The CDR3 bases are TGTGCCAGCAGTGAGACAGGGAGGGACTATGGCTACACCTTC.

The V gene is TRBV7-9, the J gene TRBJ1-1; the D is unclear. In germline, CDR1 is SEHNR, CDR2 FQNEAQ (reference sequence). V dropped 5 bases and J dropped 2 bases, with 9 bases sitting between them. CDR3 length: 13 residues. The CDR3 nucleotides are TGTGCCAGCAGCCCATACGCAAACACTGAAGCTTTCTTT. Translating gives CASSPYANTEAFF.

V usage is TRBV4-2 and J usage is TRBJ2-3; D is ambiguous. Germline-derived CDR1 and CDR2 are LGHNA and YNFKEQ. Trimming cost V 2 bases and J 5 bases, with 8 bases left between them. The CDR3 contains 13 residues. CDR3 region: CASSQPVGDTQYF. Here the CDR3 DNA reads TGTGCCAGCAGCCAACCAGTGGGAGATACGCAGTATTTT.

J is TRBJ1-5 and V is TRBV2, with a weak D call TRBD1 (5 bases). The V gene's germline CDR1 is SNHLY and CDR2 FYNNEI. CDR3 length: 14 residues. The ends were cut back, 6 bases at V and 3 bases at J, with 12 bases in the middle. CDR3 DNA sequence: TGTGCCAGCAGACTCACAGGTTCCAATCAGCCCCAGCATTTT. This encodes CASRLTGSNQPQHF.

The chain is built from TRBV15 and TRBJ2-5, with 10 bases fitting TRBD2. This CDR3 region has 14 residues. Germline V gene sequence: CDR1 LNHNV, CDR2 YYDKDF (reference sequence). Losses at the gene ends were 5 bases for V and 3 bases for J; bases not matched to a gene: 3. This CDR3 reads CATSVLAGKETQYF. The CDR3 coding sequence is TGTGCCACCAGCGTACTAGCGGGGAAAGAGACCCAGTACTTC.

CDR3 sequence reads: CASSQEGGDGAYEQYF. The CDR3 region has the DNA TGCGCCAGCAGCCAGGAAGGTGGGGACGGAGCCTACGAGCAGTACTTC. This sequence joins TRBV4-3 and TRBJ2-7; the D gene could be TRBD1 or TRBD2 (5 bases each). V was clipped by 3 bases and J by 2 bases, with 17 bases between them. The germline CDR1 and CDR2 sequences are LGHNA and YSLEER. The CDR3 runs to 16 residues.

The V and J genes are TRBV11-3 and TRBJ2-2, with 7 nucleotides matching TRBD2. V dropped 4 bases and J dropped 4; count of bases not matched to a gene: 6. The CDR3 is made up of 15 amino acids. The germline V gene encodes CDR1 SGHNT and CDR2 YENEEA. For the CDR3, the DNA is TGTGCCAGCAGCTGGGGGACTATTGGCACCGGGGAGCTGTTTTTT. Its protein is CASSWGTIGTGELFF.

This clone appeared once. The chain combines TRBV28 with TRBJ1-3; D is unresolved. Between the trimmed V and J ends, which lost 2 bases and 4 bases, there was a span of 6 bases. CDR1 MDHEN and CDR2 SYDVKM come from the germline V gene. The CDR3 is 13 amino acids. The CDR3 DNA follows: TGTGCCAGCAGTTTAACCAGGGGAAACACCATATATTTT. This codes for CASSLTRGNTIYF.

In nucleotides, the CDR3 is TGTGCCTACAAGGAGGGGGTGGACACTGAAGCTTTCTTT. Translated: CAYKEGVDTEAFF. The gene calls are TRBV6-5 and TRBJ1-1; TRBD1 is a possible D gene (6 bases). V was shortened by 11 bases and J by 3 bases, with 16 bases between the two germline ends. The germline V gene has CDR1 MNHEY and CDR2 SVGAGI. The CDR3 consists of 13 residues.